The rows below give T cell receptor beta chains drawn from one sample of a study of blood T cell repertoires in COVID-19. Some clones are missing from TCRdb's copy, which holds only in-frame ones; the method was immunoSEQ multiplex PCR. The sample contains fewer than 150,000 clones, about nine tenths of which appear only once. Input material: peripheral blood. These receptors came from a human donor in a cohort sampled during active COVID-19. CDR3s include the opening cysteine and the closing phenylalanine or tryptophan.

J: TRBJ2-1; V: TRBV9; length: 16; CDR3: CASSVGGREELNEQFF
J: TRBJ1-1; V: TRBV19; length: 14; CDR3: CASTVTGVVTEAFF
J: TRBJ2-7; V: TRBV6-1; length: 16; CDR3: CASSEASGLAGYEQYF
J: TRBJ2-5; V: TRBV24-1; length: 15; CDR3: CATSDLKASGVTQYF
J: TRBJ2-7; V: TRBV5-1; length: 19; CDR3: CASSLVPFRQGQWVGEQYF
J: TRBJ2-3; V: TRBV28; length: 18; CDR3: CASSSLAGAPLRTDTQYF
J: TRBJ2-2; V: TRBV3-1/TRBV3-2; length: 15; CDR3: CASTLRGENTGELFF
J: TRBJ1-2; V: TRBV5-4; length: 13; CDR3: CASTVTGVWSYTF
J: TRBJ1-1; V: TRBV7-6; length: 16; CDR3: CASSLAVGGEVAEAFF
J: TRBJ2-7; V: TRBV12-5; length: 16; CDR3: CASGLVYGGAVFEQYF
J: TRBJ2-5; V: TRBV7-6; length: 14; CDR3: CASSRDRGEETQYF
J: TRBJ2-1; V: TRBV5-1; length: 15; CDR3: CASSLAVSSYNEQFF
J: TRBJ1-4; V: TRBV7-9; length: 16; CDR3: CASSGSRQPITEKLFF
J: TRBJ1-4; V: TRBV5-4; length: 15; CDR3: CASSLPGQENEKLFF
J: TRBJ2-1; V: TRBV11-2; length: 17; CDR3: CASSLATGTGAYNEQFF
J: TRBJ2-7; V: TRBV18; length: 15; CDR3: CASSSIPGQSYEQYF
J: TRBJ2-2; V: TRBV28; length: 16; CDR3: CASSLGGGGNTGELFF
J: TRBJ1-5; V: TRBV28; length: 13; CDR3: CASRPTGASAQHF
J: TRBJ2-4; V: TRBV14; length: 16; CDR3: CASSQDRGQAKNIQYF
J: TRBJ1-6; V: TRBV14; length: 14; CDR3: CASSQDGQGRPLHF
J: TRBJ2-7; V: TRBV28; length: 14; CDR3: CASSLWADSYEQYF
J: TRBJ2-1; V: TRBV25-1; length: 16; CDR3: CASSERGLAGVNEQFF
J: TRBJ2-1; V: TRBV6-5; length: 15; CDR3: CASSYFGQGDNEQFF
J: TRBJ2-1; V: TRBV11-3; length: 14; CDR3: CASSLIDSYNEQFF
J: TRBJ1-5; V: TRBV19; length: 13; CDR3: CASSTGTRQPQHF
J: TRBJ1-5; V: TRBV3-1/TRBV3-2; length: 14; CDR3: CASSQAGDSQPQHF
J: TRBJ1-1; V: TRBV11-2; length: 16; CDR3: CASSLGLSTGTYEAFF
J: TRBJ2-5; V: TRBV15; length: 14; CDR3: CATSRDRGKETQYF
J: TRBJ2-7; V: TRBV9; length: 15; CDR3: CASSVGTSRAYEQYF
J: TRBJ1-2; V: TRBV6-5; length: 12; CDR3: CASTVSFYGYTF
J: TRBJ2-2; V: TRBV9; length: 16; CDR3: CASSVVAGGSTGELFF
J: TRBJ1-4; V: TRBV23-1; length: 17; CDR3: CASSPAGQGRLSEKLFF
J: TRBJ2-3; V: TRBV6-5; length: 15; CDR3: CASSYIAGSTDTQYF
J: TRBJ2-1; V: TRBV5-4; length: 14; CDR3: CASSGPRAAHEQFF
J: TRBJ2-7; V: TRBV27; length: 14; CDR3: CASSLQPVGGEQYF
J: TRBJ2-2; V: TRBV6-4; length: 15; CDR3: CASQFTSGVTGELFF
J: TRBJ2-1; V: TRBV7-2; length: 14; CDR3: CASSGEVLAGEQFF
J: TRBJ2-3; V: TRBV24-1; length: 15; CDR3: CATSDVSDLTDTQYF
J: TRBJ2-5; V: TRBV5-1; length: 14; CDR3: CASSLATGRETQYF
J: TRBJ2-7; V: TRBV7-8; length: 14; CDR3: CASRTSGSSYEQYF
J: TRBJ1-5; V: TRBV28; length: 16; CDR3: CASSLLGGDINQPQHF
J: TRBJ2-1; V: TRBV12-5; length: 14; CDR3: CASGLTRSYNEQFF
J: TRBJ1-2; V: TRBV5-1; length: 14; CDR3: CASSLNTGNYGYTF
J: TRBJ1-2; V: TRBV21-1; length: 15; CDR3: CASSKNDSTNYGYTF
J: TRBJ2-7; V: TRBV7-9; length: 15; CDR3: CASTHDRVGSYEQYF
J: TRBJ2-1; V: TRBV6-4; length: 13; CDR3: CASSELPSNEQFF
J: TRBJ2-7; V: TRBV6-6; length: 14; CDR3: CASSRTRSNYEQYF
J: TRBJ1-1; V: TRBV30; length: 18; CDR3: CAWSVRRGTGTLGTEAFF
J: TRBJ2-5; V: TRBV6-5; length: 13; CDR3: CASTHRRGETQYF
J: TRBJ2-1; V: TRBV7-9; length: 11; CDR3: CASSYLNEQFF
J: TRBJ2-2; V: TRBV7-9; length: 15; CDR3: CASSVRQGGTGELFF
J: TRBJ2-1; V: TRBV5-1; length: 17; CDR3: CASRPGTSGSIYNEQFF
J: TRBJ1-1; V: TRBV4-2; length: 12; CDR3: CASSHRETEAFF
J: TRBJ1-2; V: TRBV5-1; length: 14; CDR3: CASSSALTVDGYTF